This T cell receptor (beta chain) was identified in a study of blood T cell repertoires in COVID-19. Measured with immunoSEQ multiplex PCR; TCRdb has only the in-frame clones, and not every one. The data contain a few hundred thousand clones, about 89% of them singletons. In this sample, this clone turned up a few times. This CDR3 region has 16 residues. Unmatched junction bases numbered 7, after V lost 2 bases and J lost 6 bases. In germline, CDR1 is LGHDT, CDR2 YNNKEL (reference sequence). Sequenced sample: peripheral blood. The source is a man aged 25-45 years with acute or convalescent COVID-19. The chain links TRBV3-1 (or the pseudogene TRBV3-2) to TRBJ1-2; 12 nucleotides agree with TRBD1. CDR3 DNA sequence: TGTGCCAGCAGCCAAAAGGGAGGGACAGGGGGCAATGGCTACACCTTC. Amino acids: CASSQKGGTGGNGYTF.